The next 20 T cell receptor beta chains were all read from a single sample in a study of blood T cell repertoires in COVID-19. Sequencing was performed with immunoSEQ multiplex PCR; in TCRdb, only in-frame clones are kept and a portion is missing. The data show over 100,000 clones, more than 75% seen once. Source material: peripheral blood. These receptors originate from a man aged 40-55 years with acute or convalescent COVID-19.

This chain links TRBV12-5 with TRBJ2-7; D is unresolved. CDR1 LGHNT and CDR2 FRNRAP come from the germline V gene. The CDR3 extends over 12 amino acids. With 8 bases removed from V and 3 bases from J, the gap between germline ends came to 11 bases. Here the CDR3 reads CASSLTFYEQYF. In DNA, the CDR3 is TGTGCTAGTTCTTTGACTTTCTACGAGCAGTACTTC.

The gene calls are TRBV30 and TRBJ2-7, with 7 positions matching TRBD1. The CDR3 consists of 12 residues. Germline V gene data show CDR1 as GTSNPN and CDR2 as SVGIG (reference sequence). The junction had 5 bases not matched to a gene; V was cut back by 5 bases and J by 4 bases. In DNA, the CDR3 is TGTGCCTGGGGGGGACAGTCTTACGAGCAGTACTTC. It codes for CAWGGQSYEQYF.

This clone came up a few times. CDR3 protein: CASSSLGSREQFF. The CDR3 DNA reads as TGTGCCAGCAGTTCCCTCGGGTCTCGCGAGCAGTTCTTC. V usage is TRBV27 and J usage is TRBJ2-1, with no clear D. This CDR3 contains 13 residues. CDR1 is MNHEY and CDR2 is SMNVEV in the germline V gene (reference sequence). Deletions cut 4 bases from V and 10 bases from J, with 14 bases between.

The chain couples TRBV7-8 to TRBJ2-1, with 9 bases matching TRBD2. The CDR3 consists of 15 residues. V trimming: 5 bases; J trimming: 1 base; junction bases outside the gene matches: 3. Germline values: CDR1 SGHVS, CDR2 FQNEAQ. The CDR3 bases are TGTGCCAGCAGCGTTAGCGGGAGTTCCTACAATGAGCAGTTCTTC. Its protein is CASSVSGSSYNEQFF.

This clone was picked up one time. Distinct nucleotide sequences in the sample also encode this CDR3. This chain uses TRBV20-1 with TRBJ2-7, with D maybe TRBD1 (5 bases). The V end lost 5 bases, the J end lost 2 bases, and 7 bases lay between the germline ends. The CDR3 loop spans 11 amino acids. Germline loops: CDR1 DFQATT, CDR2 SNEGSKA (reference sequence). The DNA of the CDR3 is TGCAGTGCTCCCAGGGCCTACGAGCAGTACTTC. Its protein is CSAPRAYEQYF.

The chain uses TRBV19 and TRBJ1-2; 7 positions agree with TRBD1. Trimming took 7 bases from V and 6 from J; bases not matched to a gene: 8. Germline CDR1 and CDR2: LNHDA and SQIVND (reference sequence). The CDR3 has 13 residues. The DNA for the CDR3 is TGTGCCAGTAACGTTCGGGACAGAGATGGCTACACCTTC. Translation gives CASNVRDRDGYTF. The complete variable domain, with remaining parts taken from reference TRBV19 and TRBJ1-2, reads DGGITQSPKYLFRKEGQNVTLSCEQNLNHDAMYWYRQDPGQGLRLIYYSQIVNDFQKGDIAEGYSVSREKKESFPLTVTSAQKNPTAFYLCASNVRDRDGYTFGSGTRLTVV.

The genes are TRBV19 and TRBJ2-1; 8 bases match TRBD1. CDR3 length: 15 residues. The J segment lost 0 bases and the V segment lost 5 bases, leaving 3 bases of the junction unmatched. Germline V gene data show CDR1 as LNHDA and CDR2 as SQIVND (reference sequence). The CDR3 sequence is CASSEDRGSYNEQFF. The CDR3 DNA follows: TGTGCCAGTAGTGAAGACAGGGGCTCCTACAATGAGCAGTTCTTC.

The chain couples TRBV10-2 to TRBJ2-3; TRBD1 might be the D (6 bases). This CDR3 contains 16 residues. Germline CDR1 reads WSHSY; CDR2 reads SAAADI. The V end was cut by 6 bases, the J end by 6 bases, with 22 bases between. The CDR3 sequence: CASSQTGTKGADTQYF. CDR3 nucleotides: TGCGCCAGCAGCCAGACCGGGACAAAAGGCGCGGATACGCAGTATTTT.

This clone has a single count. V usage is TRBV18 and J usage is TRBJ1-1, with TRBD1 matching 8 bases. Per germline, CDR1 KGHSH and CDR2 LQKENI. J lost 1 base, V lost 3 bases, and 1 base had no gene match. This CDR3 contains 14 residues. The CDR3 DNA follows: TGTGCCAGCTCACCGACAGGGGCGAACACTGAAGCTTTCTTT. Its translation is CASSPTGANTEAFF.

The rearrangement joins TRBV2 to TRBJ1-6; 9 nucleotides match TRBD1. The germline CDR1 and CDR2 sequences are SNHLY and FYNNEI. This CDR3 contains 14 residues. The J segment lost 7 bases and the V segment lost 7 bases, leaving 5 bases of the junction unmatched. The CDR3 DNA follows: TGTGCCAGCACGGGACAGGGTCAGAATTCACCCCTCCACTTT. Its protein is CASTGQGQNSPLHF.

CDR3 bases: TGTGCCAGCAGTTACGGCAGGCTAGCCAAAAACATTCAGTACTTC. It yields the protein CASSYGRLAKNIQYF. The chain carries TRBV6-5 and TRBJ2-4; D unclear. Germline CDR1 and CDR2: MNHEY and SVGAGI. V was pared by 2 bases and J by 0 bases, with 8 bases between. CDR3 length: 15 amino acids.

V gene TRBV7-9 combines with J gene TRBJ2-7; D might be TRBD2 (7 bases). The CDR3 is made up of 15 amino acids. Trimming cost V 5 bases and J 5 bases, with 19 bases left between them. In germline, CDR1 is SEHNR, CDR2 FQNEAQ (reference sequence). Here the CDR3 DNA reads TGTGCCAGCAGCGGGGGGGCCCAAGGAAGGGACGAGCAGTACTTC. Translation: CASSGGAQGRDEQYF. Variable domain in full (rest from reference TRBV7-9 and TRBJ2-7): DTGVSQNPRHKITKRGQNVTFRCDPISEHNRLYWYRQTLGQGPEFLTYFQNEAQLEKSRLLSDRFSAERPKGSFSTLEIQRTEQGDSAMYLCASSGGAQGRDEQYFGPGTRLTVT.

Here the CDR3 DNA reads TGTGCCACCAGCAGAGATATGGGCTGGCGGGGCACTGAAGCTTTCTTT. Translating it yields CATSRDMGWRGTEAFF. The gene calls are TRBV15 and TRBJ1-1; no definite D call. V was pared by 0 bases and J by 4 bases, with 15 bases between. Germline V gene data show CDR1 as LNHNV and CDR2 as YYDKDF (reference sequence). The CDR3 length is 16 residues.

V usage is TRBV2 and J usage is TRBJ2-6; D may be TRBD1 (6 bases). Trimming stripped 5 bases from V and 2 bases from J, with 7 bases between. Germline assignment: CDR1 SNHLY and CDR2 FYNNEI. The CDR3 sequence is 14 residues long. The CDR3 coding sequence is TGTGCCAGCAGTCGGACAGCTGGGGCCAACGTCCTGACTTTC. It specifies CASSRTAGANVLTF.

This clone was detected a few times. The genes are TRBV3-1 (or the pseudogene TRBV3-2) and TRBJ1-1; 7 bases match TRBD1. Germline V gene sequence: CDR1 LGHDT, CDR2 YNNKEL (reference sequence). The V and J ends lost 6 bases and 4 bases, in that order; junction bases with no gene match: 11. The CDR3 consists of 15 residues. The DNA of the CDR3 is TGTGCCAGCAGACCTAATTCCGGGACAGCCACTGAAGCTTTCTTT. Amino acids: CASRPNSGTATEAFF.

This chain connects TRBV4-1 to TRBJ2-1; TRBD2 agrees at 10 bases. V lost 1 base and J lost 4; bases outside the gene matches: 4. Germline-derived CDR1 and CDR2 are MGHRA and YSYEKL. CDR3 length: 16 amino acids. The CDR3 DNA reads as TGCGCCAGCAGCCAAGGGGCTAGCGGGAGTTACAATGAGCAGTTCTTC. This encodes CASSQGASGSYNEQFF.

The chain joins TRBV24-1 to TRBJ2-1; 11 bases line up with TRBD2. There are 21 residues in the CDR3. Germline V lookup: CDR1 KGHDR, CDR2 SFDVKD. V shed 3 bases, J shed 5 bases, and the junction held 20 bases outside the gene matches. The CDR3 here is CATSDIPGRGVGLAGNNEQFF. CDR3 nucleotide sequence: TGTGCCACCAGTGATATCCCGGGGAGGGGGGTCGGACTAGCGGGCAACAATGAGCAGTTCTTC.

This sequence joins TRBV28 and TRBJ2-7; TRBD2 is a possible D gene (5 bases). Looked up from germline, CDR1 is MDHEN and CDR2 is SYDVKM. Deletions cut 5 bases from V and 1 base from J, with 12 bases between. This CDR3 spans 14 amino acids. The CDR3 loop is CASSNPRGSYEQYF. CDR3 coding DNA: TGTGCCAGCAGTAATCCCCGGGGTTCCTACGAGCAGTACTTC.

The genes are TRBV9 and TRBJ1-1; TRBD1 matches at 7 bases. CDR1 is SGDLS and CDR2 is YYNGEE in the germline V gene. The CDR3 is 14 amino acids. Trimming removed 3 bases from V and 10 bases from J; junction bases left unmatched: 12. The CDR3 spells CASSASGGQIRAFF. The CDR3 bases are TGTGCCAGCAGCGCTTCAGGGGGTCAGATTCGAGCTTTCTTT.

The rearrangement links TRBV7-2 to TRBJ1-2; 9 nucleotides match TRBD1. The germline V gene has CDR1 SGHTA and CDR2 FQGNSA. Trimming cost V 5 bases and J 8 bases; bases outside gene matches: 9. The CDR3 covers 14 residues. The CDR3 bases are TGTGCCAGCAGCCCCTTAGGACAGGGGAAGGGCTACACCTTC. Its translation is CASSPLGQGKGYTF.